This TCR beta chain derives from a study of blood T cell repertoires in COVID-19. Overall study: Acute-phase and convalescent COVID-19 samples originated in the United States, Italy and Spain. In each case, the material was cDNA or gDNA derived from T cells, B-cell-depleted T cells, or PBMCs.

CDR1 SGHDT and CDR2 YYEEEE come from the germline V gene. The CDR3 length is 17 residues. The junction had 7 bases not matched to a gene; V was cut back by 0 bases and J by 2 bases. The authors' processing: Scientists estimated how many nucleated cells there were by amplifying reference gene primers. Libraries were prepared by immunoSEQ multiplex PCR; TCRdb keeps only in-frame clonotypes and omits some of them. The V and J calls and clone size were taken over from that table, and D and trimming were inferred from the DNA. The sample lists 65,000 to 90,000 clones, 65% to 90% occurring once. The TCR comes from a woman in her sixties or seventies with acute or convalescent COVID-19. The rearrangement joins TRBV5-6 to TRBJ1-2; 10 nucleotides match TRBD1. The sample consisted of peripheral blood. The DNA for the CDR3 is TGTGCCAGCAGCTTGGGAGGACAGGGGGGAATAAACTATGGCTACACCTTC. Protein: CASSLGGQGGINYGYTF.